This T cell receptor beta chain was sequenced in a study of control samples from healthy donors and cancer patients. The repertoire was sequenced with immunoSEQ multiplex PCR; TCRdb's copy has only in-frame clones and lacks some. The table has some 130,000 clones, roughly 92% seen once; the top ten hold roughly 6%. J lost 3 bases, V lost 6 bases, and 10 bases had no gene match. CDR1 and CDR2 from the germline V gene are MDHEN and SYDVKM. The CDR3 totals 15 residues. Sequenced input: blood. This clonotype was obtained from a man aged 18-30 years in good health. This chain links TRBV28 with TRBJ2-7; the match to TRBD1 covers 8 bases. The CDR3 loop reads CASSRQGTPFYEQYF. Here the CDR3 DNA reads TGTGCCAGCAGCCGACAGGGGACCCCCTTCTACGAGCAGTACTTC.